Each of the 24 T cell receptor beta chains below was sequenced from the same sample in a study of neurological immune-mediated disorders. Each CDR3 protein gets one entry after TCRdb re-called the 5' RACE reads with MiXCR. The sample has 36,000 or so distinct CDR3 sequences, around a tenth seen once. Sequencing input: PBMCs. Source of these receptors: a woman under 40 with HTLV-1-associated myelopathy (HAM/TSP).

This clonotype was picked up many times. The J gene is TRBJ2-4, the V gene TRBV7-8, with a possible D match to TRBD2 (6 bases). In germline, CDR1 is SGHVS, CDR2 FQNEAQ. This CDR3 has 16 amino acids. V shed 4 bases and J shed 3 bases, with 16 bases lying between them. This chain's CDR3 is CASSSRRFGGKNIQYF. The DNA for the CDR3 is TGTGCCAGCAGCTCCCGCCGGTTCGGGGGCAAAAACATTCAGTACTTC.

This clonotype was seen many times. J is TRBJ2-7 and V is TRBV10-3, with 7 bases aligning to TRBD2. The V gene end was trimmed by 9 bases and the J gene end by 2 bases; junction bases not matched to a gene: 10. CDR3 length equals 14 residues. The germline V gene encodes CDR1 ENHRY and CDR2 SYGVKD. CDR3 amino acids: CAIGGGVSTYEQYF. The CDR3 DNA sequence: TGTGCCATTGGGGGGGGGGTTTCTACCTACGAGCAGTACTTC.

This clonotype has a count of ten or more. The chain combines TRBV5-1 with TRBJ2-5; a possible D gene is TRBD2 (6 bases). The CDR3 loop spans 16 amino acids. Germline V CDR1 and CDR2: SGHRS, YFSETQ. V lost 4 bases to trimming and J lost 7 bases, with 23 bases between them. CDR3 region: CASSETPSTAGGTQYF. CDR3 bases: TGCGCCAGCAGCGAAACCCCTTCGACAGCGGGCGGGACCCAGTACTTC.

This clonotype was seen repeatedly, ten times or more. The rearrangement links TRBV5-1 to TRBJ1-1; D call uncertain. Germline loops: CDR1 SGHRS, CDR2 YFSETQ. This CDR3 has 13 residues. Trimming pared 5 bases from V and 5 bases from J, leaving 13 bases between. The DNA of the CDR3 is TGCGCCAGCAGAACGGCCTCGAGGACTGAAGCTTTCTTT. This codes for CASRTASRTEAFF.

This clonotype was picked up a small number of times. This sequence joins TRBV6-1 and TRBJ1-2; 8 bases are a match to TRBD1. CDR1 is MNHNS, CDR2 SASEGT, per germline. The CDR3 has 16 amino acids. Germline trimming cut 2 bases from V and 0 bases from J; bases unmatched to any gene: 5. The CDR3 DNA sequence: TGTGCCAGCAGTGAACCAGTGGACAGGGCTAACTATGGCTACACCTTC. This codes for CASSEPVDRANYGYTF.

This clonotype came up many times. The chain employs TRBV20-1 and TRBJ1-1; 9 nucleotides align to TRBD1. There are 15 residues in the CDR3. Germline loops: CDR1 DFQATT, CDR2 SNEGSKA (reference sequence). V shed 0 bases and J 5 bases; nucleotides not matched to a gene: 7. The CDR3 DNA reads TGCAGTGCTAGAGAGCACTCCGGGACAGGGACTGAAGCTTTCTTT. Translating gives CSAREHSGTGTEAFF.

This clonotype appeared many times. The rearrangement uses TRBV20-1 and TRBJ2-7; possible D gene TRBD2, 5 bases. The CDR3 spans 13 residues. The germline V gene has CDR1 DFQATT and CDR2 SNEGSKA (reference sequence). The V gene lost 2 bases and the J gene lost 4 bases, with 12 bases spanning the gap. The CDR3 DNA is TGCAGTGCTAGAAAAGAACGGGGTTACGAGCAGTACTTC. Translated, it gives CSARKERGYEQYF.

This clonotype was observed many times. The rearrangement joins TRBV27 to TRBJ2-7, with no clear D. Germline loops: CDR1 MNHEY, CDR2 SMNVEV (reference sequence). This CDR3 comprises 14 residues. Trimming removed 3 bases at V and 2 bases at J, with 11 bases between. In DNA, the CDR3 is TGTGCCAGCAGTTTTGTTGGGCCGACCTACGAGCAGTACTTC. Residues: CASSFVGPTYEQYF.

This clonotype appeared many times. This chain links TRBV5-1 with TRBJ1-2; a possible D gene is TRBD1 (6 bases). Trimming stripped 2 bases from V and 7 bases from J, with 18 bases between. In germline, CDR1 is SGHRS, CDR2 YFSETQ. The CDR3 totals 15 residues. The CDR3 spells CASSLEDRGASGYTF. As DNA, the CDR3 is TGCGCCAGCAGCTTAGAGGATCGGGGGGCGAGTGGCTACACCTTC.

This clonotype appeared many times. The rearrangement joins TRBV7-2 to TRBJ2-7; TRBD2 matches 8 bases. This CDR3 spans 15 amino acids. Looked up from germline, CDR1 is SGHTA and CDR2 is FQGNSA. Trimming took 5 bases from V and 9 from J; bases not matched to a gene: 15. The CDR3 region is CASSPRTSLVTAQYF. The CDR3 DNA follows: TGTGCCAGCAGCCCGAGGACTAGCTTGGTGACGGCGCAGTACTTC.

This chain joins TRBV5-6 and TRBJ1-5, with unresolved D. CDR3 length: 14 residues. Germline V lookup: CDR1 SGHDT, CDR2 YYEEEE. The V end lost 1 base, the J end lost 0 bases, and 5 bases lay between the germline ends. The CDR3 reads CASSLRYSNQPQHF. CDR3 sequence (DNA): TGTGCCAGCAGCTTGAGGTATAGCAATCAGCCCCAGCATTTT. Supplemented by reference TRBV5-6 and TRBJ1-5, the full variable domain reads DAGVTQSPTHLIKTRGQQVTLRCSPKSGHDTVSWYQQALGQGPQFIFQYYEEEERQRGNFPDRFSGHQFPNYSSELNVNALLLGDSALYLCASSLRYSNQPQHFGDGTRLSIL.

The table lists this clonotype with many counts. The V gene is TRBV7-2, the J gene TRBJ2-3, with D tentatively TRBD2 (6 bases). Germline CDR1 is SGHTA and CDR2 is FQGNSA. The germline V and J ends were trimmed by 4 bases and 1 base, with 9 bases remaining between them. The CDR3 is 14 residues long. This CDR3 is CASSSWGGTDTQYF. The CDR3 DNA is TGTGCCAGCAGCTCATGGGGGGGCACAGATACGCAGTATTTT.

This clonotype was seen at least ten times. The chain has TRBV6-5 and TRBJ2-7, with D possibly TRBD2 on 5 matching bases. Germline lookup yields CDR1 MNHEY and CDR2 SVGAGI. Trimming removed 4 bases at V and 1 base at J, with 8 bases between. The CDR3 loop spans 13 amino acids. The CDR3 protein is CASSSGDSYEQYF. In DNA form, the CDR3 reads TGTGCCAGCAGTTCCGGGGATTCCTACGAGCAGTACTTC.

This clonotype was observed at least ten times. The chain recombines TRBV7-8 with TRBJ1-1; D not resolved. Germline V gene lookup returns CDR1 SGHVS and CDR2 FQNEAQ. Trimming cost V 4 bases and J 1 base, with 7 bases left between them. The CDR3 totals 13 residues. CDR3 amino acids: CASSSGRNTEAFF. As DNA, the CDR3 is TGTGCCAGCAGCTCCGGGAGGAACACTGAAGCTTTCTTT.

This clonotype was seen repeatedly, ten times or more. The V and J genes are TRBV3-1 and TRBJ1-5, with no clear D. Trimming cost V 1 base and J 1 base, with 8 bases left between them. The CDR3 runs to 15 residues. Germline V gives CDR1 LGHDT, CDR2 YNNKEL (reference sequence). The CDR3, as DNA: TGTGCCAGCAGCCAAGGTACACGGAGCAATCAGCCCCAGCATTTT. As protein: CASSQGTRSNQPQHF.

This clonotype was detected many times. The chain recombines TRBV3-1 with TRBJ1-1; possible D gene TRBD1, 5 bases. Trimming stripped 0 bases from V and 3 bases from J, with 5 bases between. The V gene's germline CDR1 is LGHDT and CDR2 YNNKEL (reference sequence). The CDR3 sequence is 13 residues long. As DNA, the CDR3 is TGTGCCAGCAGCCAAGACAGGGACACTGAAGCTTTCTTT. It codes for CASSQDRDTEAFF.

The chain links TRBV20-1 to TRBJ1-4; D unresolved. The CDR3 covers 12 residues. Germline V gives CDR1 DFQATT, CDR2 SNEGSKA (reference sequence). The CDR3: CSLLVGGEKLFF. In DNA, the CDR3 is TGCAGCCTCTTAGTCGGAGGAGAAAAACTGTTTTTT.

This clonotype was detected ten times or more. The V and J genes are TRBV20-1 and TRBJ2-7, with no clear D. The CDR3 is 12 residues long. V was clipped by 3 bases and J by 6 bases, with 12 bases between them. Germline V gene lookup returns CDR1 DFQATT and CDR2 SNEGSKA (reference sequence). The CDR3 coding sequence is TGCAGTGCTAGCGACTTAGGGTCCGAGCAGTACTTC. Its translation: CSASDLGSEQYF.

This clonotype occurred many times. The rearrangement links TRBV20-1 to TRBJ1-5; 9 nucleotides agree with TRBD1. Germline V gene lookup returns CDR1 DFQATT and CDR2 SNEGSKA (reference sequence). The CDR3 extends over 13 amino acids. The ends lost 6 bases at V and 5 bases at J; junction bases unmatched: 5. CDR3 region: CSAGQGLDQPQHF. The CDR3 DNA follows: TGCAGTGCCGGACAGGGGCTCGATCAGCCCCAGCATTTT.

This clonotype has at least ten counts. This sequence joins TRBV12-3 or TRBV12-4 and TRBJ2-7; 7 bases agree with TRBD1. There are 20 residues in the CDR3. J was trimmed by 5 bases and V by 6 bases; bases with no gene match: 28. The CDR3 region is CASSPPPAGGLERWFHEQYF. Written as DNA, the CDR3 is TGTGCCAGCAGCCCCCCGCCCGCAGGGGGTCTCGAACGGTGGTTCCACGAGCAGTACTTC.

This clonotype has at least ten counts. V usage is TRBV12-3 or TRBV12-4 and J usage is TRBJ1-4; D unclear. CDR3 size: 14 residues. Trimming shortened V by 6 bases and J by 3 bases, and 11 bases separated the two germline ends. CDR3 bases: TGTGCCAGCAGGCCCGGCGGATCTAATGAAAAACTGTTTTTT. Encoded protein: CASRPGGSNEKLFF.

This clonotype was seen ten or more times. This chain uses TRBV20-1 with TRBJ2-7; 10 nucleotides line up with TRBD1. This CDR3 spans 15 amino acids. Trimming cost V 1 base and J 5 bases; bases outside gene matches: 8. CDR1 is DFQATT, CDR2 SNEGSKA, per germline (reference sequence). CDR3 protein: CSARGWGQGYDEQYF. The CDR3 bases are TGCAGTGCTAGAGGTTGGGGACAGGGGTACGACGAGCAGTACTTC.

This clonotype was recorded at least ten times. The chain combines TRBV6-5 with TRBJ1-1, with D perhaps matching TRBD1 (5 bases). V was trimmed by 6 bases and J by 1 base, leaving 12 bases between them. Germline CDR1 reads MNHEY; CDR2 reads SVGAGI. The CDR3 runs to 14 residues. CDR3 sequence (DNA): TGTGCCAGCAGGAGATTCACAGGGAACACTGAAGCTTTCTTT. Amino acid sequence: CASRRFTGNTEAFF.

This clonotype was found many times. The chain is built from TRBV2 and TRBJ1-2, with D tentatively TRBD1 (5 bases). The CDR3 contains 11 residues. The V end lost 11 bases, the J end lost 2 bases, and 9 bases lay between the germline ends. In germline, CDR1 is SNHLY, CDR2 FYNNEI. The CDR3 DNA follows: TGTGCCGGGGGATCGAACTATGGCTACACCTTC. Its translation is CAGGSNYGYTF.